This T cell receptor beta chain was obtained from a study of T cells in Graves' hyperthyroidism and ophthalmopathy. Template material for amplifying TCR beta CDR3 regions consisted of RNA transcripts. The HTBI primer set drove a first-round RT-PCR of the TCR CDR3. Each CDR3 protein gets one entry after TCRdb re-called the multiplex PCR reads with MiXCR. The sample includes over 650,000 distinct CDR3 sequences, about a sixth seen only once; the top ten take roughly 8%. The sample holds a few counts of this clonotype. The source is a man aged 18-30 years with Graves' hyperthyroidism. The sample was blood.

Here the CDR3 DNA reads TGTGCCAGCACCCGGGACCTATCCTACGAGCAGTACTTC. Its translation: CASTRDLSYEQYF. This chain connects TRBV6-2 or TRBV6-3 to TRBJ2-7; tentatively, D is TRBD1 or TRBD2 (5 bases each). Between the trimmed V and J ends, which lost 7 bases and 1 base, there was a span of 11 bases. Germline CDR1 reads MNHEY; CDR2 reads SVGEGT. There are 13 residues in the CDR3.